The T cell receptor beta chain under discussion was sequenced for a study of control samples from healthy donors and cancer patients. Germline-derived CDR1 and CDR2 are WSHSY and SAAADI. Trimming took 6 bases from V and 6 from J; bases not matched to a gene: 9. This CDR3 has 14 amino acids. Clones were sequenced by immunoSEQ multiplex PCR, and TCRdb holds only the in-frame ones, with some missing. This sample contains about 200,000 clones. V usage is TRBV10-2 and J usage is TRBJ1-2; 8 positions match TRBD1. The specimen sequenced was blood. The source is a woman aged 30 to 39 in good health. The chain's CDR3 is CASRSGQGADGYTF. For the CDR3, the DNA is TGCGCCAGCAGGTCGGGGCAGGGGGCCGATGGCTACACCTTC.